The 31 T cell receptor beta chains reported below all come from one sample, sequenced in a study of cytomegalovirus exposure and HLA in healthy donors. PCR primers comprised 60 Vbeta and 13 Jbeta primers. Sequencing used immunoSEQ multiplex PCR; TCRdb keeps in-frame clones, though not all of them. Here the sample spans about 150,000 clones, roughly 87% being singletons. Sequenced input: PBMCs. The receptors here all came from a young man in good health and CMV-seropositive.

The chain links TRBV29-1 to TRBJ1-5; no definite D call. The germline V gene has CDR1 SQVTM and CDR2 ANQGSEA. The CDR3 contains 15 residues. V was trimmed by 4 bases and J by 2 bases, leaving 15 bases between them. The CDR3 sequence is CSVAWGAVGNQPQHF. The CDR3 nucleotides read TGCAGCGTTGCCTGGGGAGCGGTAGGCAATCAGCCCCAGCATTTT.

This chain joins TRBV5-1 and TRBJ2-7, with D maybe TRBD1 (6 bases). V dropped 0 bases and J dropped 1 base, with 11 bases sitting between them. CDR1 SGHRS and CDR2 YFSETQ come from the germline V gene. The CDR3 spans 15 residues. In DNA form, the CDR3 reads TGCGCCAGCAGCTTGGAGGGGACAATTTCCTACGAGCAGTACTTC. It codes for CASSLEGTISYEQYF.

This clone occurred a few times. This chain connects TRBV19 to TRBJ1-6; 8 positions match TRBD1. Germline trimming cut 4 bases from V and 1 base from J; bases unmatched to any gene: 3. Germline CDR1 reads LNHDA; CDR2 reads SQIVND (reference sequence). The CDR3 totals 16 residues. CDR3 residues: CASSTGGASYNSPLHF. The CDR3 DNA follows: TGTGCCAGTAGTACAGGGGGCGCATCCTATAATTCACCCCTCCACTTT. The whole variable domain, filled in from reference TRBV19 and TRBJ1-6, reads DGGITQSPKYLFRKEGQNVTLSCEQNLNHDAMYWYRQDPGQGLRLIYYSQIVNDFQKGDIAEGYSVSREKKESFPLTVTSAQKNPTAFYLCASSTGGASYNSPLHFGNGTRLTVT.

V and J are TRBV7-2 and TRBJ2-1; TRBD1 aligns across 9 bases. V lost 4 bases to trimming and J lost 5 bases; unmatched junction nucleotides: 9. The CDR3 length is 16 residues. Looked up from germline, CDR1 is SGHTA and CDR2 is FQGNSA. CDR3 residues: CASSSGGQGNNNEQFF. CDR3 DNA: TGTGCCAGCAGCTCGGGGGGACAGGGTAACAACAATGAGCAGTTCTTC.

The rearrangement uses TRBV27 and TRBJ1-5; TRBD1 matches 9 bases. The germline V gene has CDR1 MNHEY and CDR2 SMNVEV (reference sequence). V trimming: 2 bases; J trimming: 7 bases; junction bases outside the gene matches: 6. CDR3 length equals 15 residues. CDR3: CASSLMGQGTQPQHF. For the CDR3, the DNA is TGTGCCAGCAGTTTAATGGGACAGGGTACCCAGCCCCAGCATTTT.

Regarding this clone: One end of the junction varies from germline; a read error may be responsible. The chain employs TRBV6-6 and TRBJ2-4, with D possibly being TRBD2 (6 bases). The CDR3 covers 14 residues. CDR1 and CDR2 from the germline V gene are MNHNY and SVGAGI (reference sequence). This chain's CDR3 is CASSPWASANSQYF. The CDR3 DNA is TGTGCCAGCAGTCCCTGGGCTAGCGCAAACAGTCAGTACTTC.

The V call is TRBV28, the J call TRBJ1-5; 9 nucleotides match TRBD1. Germline values: CDR1 MDHEN, CDR2 SYDVKM. The junction had 12 bases not matched to a gene; V was cut back by 5 bases and J by 1 base. The CDR3 is 18 amino acids. CDR3 bases: TGTGCCAGCAGTCCCCGGGACAGGGCGATCGGGAGCAATCAGCCCCAGCATTTT. This gives the protein CASSPRDRAIGSNQPQHF.

V gene TRBV28 combines with J gene TRBJ1-5; D ambiguous. Trimming pared 8 bases from V and 3 bases from J, leaving 14 bases between. The CDR3 covers 14 residues. Germline assignment: CDR1 MDHEN and CDR2 SYDVKM. The chain's CDR3 is CASQSNRYNQPQHF. The CDR3, as DNA: TGTGCCAGCCAATCTAACCGTTACAATCAGCCCCAGCATTTT.

The chain has TRBV7-2 and TRBJ1-3; possibly TRBD1 for D (6 bases). The germline CDR1 and CDR2 sequences are SGHTA and FQGNSA. The V end was cut by 6 bases, the J end by 0 bases, with 12 bases between. The CDR3 has 15 amino acids. CDR3 DNA: TGTGCCAGCAGACCGACAGGTGCCTCTGGAAACACCATATATTTT. Residues: CASRPTGASGNTIYF.

The rearrangement joins TRBV7-2 to TRBJ2-5; possibly TRBD1 for D (5 bases). V lost 1 base and J 5 bases, leaving 8 bases between the germline ends. CDR3 length equals 13 residues. Germline V CDR1 and CDR2: SGHTA, FQGNSA. The CDR3 here is CASSLVGRETQYF. CDR3 DNA: TGTGCCAGCAGCTTAGTGGGGCGCGAGACCCAGTACTTC.

This chain uses TRBV29-1 with TRBJ2-5; TRBD2 matches at 7 bases. The junction had 13 bases not matched to a gene; V was cut back by 1 base and J by 5 bases. Germline values: CDR1 SQVTM, CDR2 ANQGSEA. The CDR3 loop spans 16 amino acids. The DNA for the CDR3 is TGCAGCGTTGAAGCCCAGAGTGCGGGAGATTATGAGACCCAGTACTTC. Translated: CSVEAQSAGDYETQYF.

Remarks on this clone: The junction departs from germline at one end; a sequencing error may be responsible. The chain combines TRBV27 with TRBJ1-3; possible D gene TRBD1, 6 bases. In germline, CDR1 is MNHEY, CDR2 SMNVEV (reference sequence). The length of the CDR3 is 15 residues. The chain's CDR3 is CASSLRGHSGNAIYF. The CDR3 nucleotides read TGTGCCAGCAGTTTAAGGGGACACTCTGGAAACGCCATATATTTT.

The rearrangement links TRBV7-6 to TRBJ1-1; D possibly corresponds to TRBD1 (6 bases). Trimming left V 1 base short and J 5 bases short, with 14 bases between. Germline CDR1 reads SGHVS; CDR2 reads FNYEAQ. There are 15 residues in the CDR3. The CDR3 region is CASSLVSGGETEAFF. The CDR3 nucleotides are TGTGCCAGCAGCTTAGTGAGCGGGGGCGAGACTGAAGCTTTCTTT. The variable domain in full, with the rest retrieved from reference TRBV7-6 and TRBJ1-1, is GAGVSQSPRYKVTKRGQDVALRCDPISGHVSLYWYRQALGQGPEFLTYFNYEAQQDKSGLPNDRFSAERPEGSISTLTIQRTEQRDSAMYRCASSLVSGGETEAFFGQGTRLTVV.

The chain combines TRBV25-1 with TRBJ1-4; TRBD1 matches 9 bases. Trimming cost V 4 bases and J 8 bases; bases outside gene matches: 11. The length of the CDR3 is 16 residues. The germline V gene has CDR1 MGHDK and CDR2 SYGVNS. CDR3 region: CASSGKRTGAGEKLFF. For the CDR3, the DNA is TGTGCCAGCAGTGGTAAAAGGACAGGGGCAGGGGAAAAACTGTTTTTT.

This clone was picked up a small number of times. The V and J genes are TRBV5-1 and TRBJ2-7; 9 bases fit TRBD1. CDR1 and CDR2 (germline): SGHRS, YFSETQ. CDR3 size: 16 residues. The junction had 8 bases not matched to a gene; V was cut back by 4 bases and J by 0 bases. CDR3 amino acids: CASSLGTGFTSYEQYF. The DNA of the CDR3 is TGCGCCAGCAGCCTCGGGACAGGGTTCACCTCCTACGAGCAGTACTTC.

A few counts support this clone. V usage is TRBV30 and J usage is TRBJ1-5; D is perhaps TRBD1 (6 bases). V was pared by 1 base and J by 4 bases, with 8 bases between. The germline V gene encodes CDR1 GTSNPN and CDR2 SVGIG (reference sequence). The CDR3 is 13 residues long. DNA for the CDR3: TGTGCCTGGAGTGGTACAGGGAATCAGCCCCAGCATTTT. Its protein product is CAWSGTGNQPQHF.

This chain connects TRBV27 to TRBJ2-1; no clear D. This CDR3 comprises 13 residues. Looked up from germline, CDR1 is MNHEY and CDR2 is SMNVEV (reference sequence). V shed 1 base and J shed 13 bases, with 14 bases lying between them. CDR3 protein: CASSLLVTVPQFF. The CDR3 coding sequence is TGTGCCAGCAGTTTATTAGTTACGGTCCCCCAGTTCTTC.

J is TRBJ1-1 and V is TRBV2; D gene uncertain. V lost 4 bases, J lost 4 bases, and 16 bases lay in between. There are 15 residues in the CDR3. Germline-derived CDR1 and CDR2 are SNHLY and FYNNEI. The CDR3 is CASSVSTSKATEAFF. In DNA form, the CDR3 reads TGTGCCAGCAGTGTGAGTACTTCAAAAGCCACTGAAGCTTTCTTT.

The CDR3 reads CASSQEFRQGSTDTQYF. DNA of the CDR3: TGCGCCAGCAGCCAGGAATTCCGACAGGGAAGCACAGATACGCAGTATTTT. The chain couples TRBV4-3 to TRBJ2-3, with TRBD1 matching 7 bases. J was trimmed by 0 bases and V by 3 bases; bases with no gene match: 9. CDR1 LGHNA and CDR2 YSLEER come from the germline V gene. The CDR3 has 17 amino acids.

The chain couples TRBV6-4 to TRBJ2-1, with 7 bases identical to TRBD1. In germline, CDR1 is MRHNA, CDR2 SNTAGT. There are 14 residues in the CDR3. V shed 4 bases and J 0 bases; nucleotides not matched to a gene: 0. The CDR3 here is CASSGDSSYNEQFF. The DNA of the CDR3 is TGTGCCAGCAGTGGGGACAGCTCCTACAATGAGCAGTTCTTC.

This clone was seen a few times. This rearrangement joins TRBV6-1 to TRBJ1-1; TRBD1 might be the D (6 bases). The CDR3 has 13 residues. CDR1 MNHNS and CDR2 SASEGT come from the germline V gene. V was clipped by 6 bases and J by 8 bases, with 16 bases between them. CDR3 nucleotides: TGTGCCAGCAGAACCGACAGGTTGAAAGAAGCTTTCTTT. Its translation is CASRTDRLKEAFF.

The J gene is TRBJ2-2, the V gene TRBV11-2, with D unclear. The CDR3 consists of 14 residues. Trimming took off 3 bases at V and 1 base at J, with 6 bases between the two ends. CDR1 is SGHAT, CDR2 FQNNGV, per germline. The CDR3 spells CASSFSVNTGELFF. The CDR3 nucleotides read TGTGCCAGCAGCTTTTCCGTGAACACCGGGGAGCTGTTTTTT.

V usage is TRBV7-9 and J usage is TRBJ2-1; weak D call: TRBD2 (6 bases). In germline, CDR1 is SEHNR, CDR2 FQNEAQ (reference sequence). The CDR3 length is 16 residues. Trimming left V 5 bases short and J 5 bases short, with 19 bases between. The CDR3 bases are TGTGCCAGCAGCCCTTGGGACCTAGCGCTCCACAATGAGCAGTTCTTC. Its protein product is CASSPWDLALHNEQFF.

The rearrangement links TRBV2 to TRBJ2-6, with 7 bases aligning to TRBD1. Germline V CDR1 and CDR2: SNHLY, FYNNEI. Trimming at V came to 0 bases and at J to 0 bases, leaving 11 bases not matched to a gene. The CDR3 has 20 residues. DNA of the CDR3: TGTGCCAGCAGTGAAGCCTCCGGACAGGCCGACAGCTCTGGGGCCAACGTCCTGACTTTC. As protein: CASSEASGQADSSGANVLTF.

This sequence joins TRBV6-1 and TRBJ1-5, with 8 bases fitting TRBD1. Germline CDR1 MNHNS, CDR2 SASEGT. The CDR3 has 17 residues. V dropped 1 base and J dropped 0; count of bases not matched to a gene: 5. The CDR3 bases are TGTGCCAGCAGTGAAGGAGGCAGGGGGCTTAGCAATCAGCCCCAGCATTTT. Its protein product is CASSEGGRGLSNQPQHF.

The J gene is TRBJ2-5, the V gene TRBV2; 8 bases are shared with TRBD2. Trimming took 4 bases from V and 7 from J; bases not matched to a gene: 14. Germline lookup yields CDR1 SNHLY and CDR2 FYNNEI. The CDR3 spans 16 residues. The CDR3 DNA sequence: TGTGCCAGCAGTGTCGGGCTAGCGGGCTTACGGTGGACCCAGTACTTC. Protein sequence: CASSVGLAGLRWTQYF.

CDR3 residues: CASIGDRGEQYF. The CDR3 DNA sequence: TGTGCCAGTATAGGAGACCGTGGCGAGCAGTACTTC. This sequence joins TRBV19 and TRBJ2-5, with unresolved D. The J call may be incorrect, as the DNA end agrees better with TRBJ2-7. Germline CDR1 LNHDA, CDR2 SQIVND (reference sequence). The CDR3 sequence is 12 residues long.

The rearrangement uses TRBV15 and TRBJ1-2, with D possibly TRBD1 on 5 matching bases. The CDR3 is 11 amino acids. V lost 0 bases, J lost 10 bases, and 6 bases lay in between. Germline V gene data show CDR1 as LNHNV and CDR2 as YYDKDF (reference sequence). The DNA for the CDR3 is TGTGCCACCAGCAGAGAAGGGGTCTACACCTTC. The encoded protein is CATSREGVYTF. Combining the CDR3 with reference TRBV15 and TRBJ1-2 gives the whole variable domain DAMVIQNPRYQVTQFGKPVTLSCSQTLNHNVMYWYQQKSSQAPKLLFHYYDKDFNNEADTPDNFQSRRPNTSFCFLDIRSPGLGDTAMYLCATSREGVYTFGSGTRLTVV.

CDR3 sequence reads: CASSQDRQGGANVLTF. The CDR3 bases are TGCGCCAGCAGCCAAGATAGACAGGGTGGGGCCAACGTCCTGACTTTC. The chain employs TRBV4-3 and TRBJ2-6; 7 bases agree with TRBD1. V lost 0 bases, J lost 3 bases, and 2 bases stayed unmatched. Germline V gives CDR1 LGHNA, CDR2 YSLEER. This CDR3 comprises 16 residues.

This clone was detected only once. V is TRBV5-4 and J is TRBJ1-3, with D maybe TRBD1 (5 bases). The CDR3 consists of 15 residues. V lost 1 base, J lost 6 bases, and 14 bases lay in between. Germline-derived CDR1 and CDR2 are SGHNT and YYREEE (reference sequence). CDR3 in amino acids: CASSLRQPGSNTIYF. CDR3 DNA sequence: TGTGCCAGCAGCTTGAGACAGCCTGGTTCAAACACCATATATTTT. The full variable domain, completed using reference TRBV5-4 and TRBJ1-3, is ETGVTQSPTHLIKTRGQQVTLRCSSQSGHNTVSWYQQALGQGPQFIFQYYREEENGRGNFPPRFSGLQFPNYSSELNVNALELDDSALYLCASSLRQPGSNTIYFGEGSWLTVV.

V is TRBV11-2 and J is TRBJ2-5; tentatively, D is TRBD2 (6 bases). Germline CDR1 SGHAT, CDR2 FQNNGV. Trimming stripped 4 bases from V and 5 bases from J, with 14 bases between. The CDR3 runs to 14 residues. The DNA for the CDR3 is TGTGCCAGCAGCTCGGGACTTACACGGGAGACCCAGTACTTC. The encoded protein is CASSSGLTRETQYF. Variable domain in full (rest from reference TRBV11-2 and TRBJ2-5): EAGVAQSPRYKIIEKRQSVAFWCNPISGHATLYWYQQILGQGPKLLIQFQNNGVVDDSQLPKDRFSAERLKGVDSTLKIQPAKLEDSAVYLCASSSGLTRETQYFGPGTRLLVL.